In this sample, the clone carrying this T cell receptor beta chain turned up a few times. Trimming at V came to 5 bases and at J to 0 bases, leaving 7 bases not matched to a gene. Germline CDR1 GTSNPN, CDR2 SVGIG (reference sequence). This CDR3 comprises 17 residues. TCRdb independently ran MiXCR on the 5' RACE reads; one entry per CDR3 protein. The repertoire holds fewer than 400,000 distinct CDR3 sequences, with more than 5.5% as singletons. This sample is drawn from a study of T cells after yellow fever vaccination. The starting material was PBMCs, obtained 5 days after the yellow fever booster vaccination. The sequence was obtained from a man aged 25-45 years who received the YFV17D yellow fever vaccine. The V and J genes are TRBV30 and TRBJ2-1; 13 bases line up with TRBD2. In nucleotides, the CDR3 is TGTGCCTGGCGGGGGGGACTAGCGGGATCCTCCTACAATGAGCAGTTCTTC. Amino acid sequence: CAWRGGLAGSSYNEQFF.